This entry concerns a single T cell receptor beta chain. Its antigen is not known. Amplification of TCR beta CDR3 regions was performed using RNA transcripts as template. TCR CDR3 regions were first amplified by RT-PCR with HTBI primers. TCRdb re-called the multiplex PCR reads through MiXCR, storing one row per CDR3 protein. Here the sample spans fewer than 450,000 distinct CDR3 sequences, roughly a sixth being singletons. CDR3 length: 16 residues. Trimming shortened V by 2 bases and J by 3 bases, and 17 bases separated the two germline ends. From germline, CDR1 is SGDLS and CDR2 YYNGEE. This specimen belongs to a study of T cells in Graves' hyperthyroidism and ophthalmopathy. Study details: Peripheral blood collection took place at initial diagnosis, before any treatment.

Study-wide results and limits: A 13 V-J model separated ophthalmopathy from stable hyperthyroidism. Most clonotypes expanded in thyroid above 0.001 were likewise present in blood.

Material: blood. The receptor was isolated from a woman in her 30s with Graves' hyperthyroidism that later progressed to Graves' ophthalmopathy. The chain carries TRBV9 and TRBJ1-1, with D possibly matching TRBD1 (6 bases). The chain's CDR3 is CASSVGGSFVDTEAFF. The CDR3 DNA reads TGTGCCAGCAGCGTTGGGGGCTCGTTTGTGGACACTGAAGCTTTCTTT.